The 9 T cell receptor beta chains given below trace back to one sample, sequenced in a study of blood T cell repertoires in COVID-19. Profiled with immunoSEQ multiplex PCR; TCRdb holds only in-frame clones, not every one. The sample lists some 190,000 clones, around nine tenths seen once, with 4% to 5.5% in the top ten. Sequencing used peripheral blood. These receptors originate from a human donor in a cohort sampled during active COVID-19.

In nucleotides, the CDR3 is TGTGCCAGCAGTCTTAGCGGGAGGGATGTATTCTACGAGCAGTACTTC. Protein sequence: CASSLSGRDVFYEQYF. This chain uses TRBV27 with TRBJ2-7, with TRBD2 identical over 11 bases. Germline V gene data show CDR1 as MNHEY and CDR2 as SMNVEV (reference sequence). The CDR3 is 16 amino acids. Trimming cost V 5 bases and J 3 bases; bases outside gene matches: 9.

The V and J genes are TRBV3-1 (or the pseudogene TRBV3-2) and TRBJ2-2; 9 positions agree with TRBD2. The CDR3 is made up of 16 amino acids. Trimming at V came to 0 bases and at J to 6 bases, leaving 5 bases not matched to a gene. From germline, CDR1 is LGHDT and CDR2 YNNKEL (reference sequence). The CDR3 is CASSQERLAAAGELFF. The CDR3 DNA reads TGTGCCAGCAGCCAAGAACGACTAGCGGCGGCCGGGGAGCTGTTTTTT.

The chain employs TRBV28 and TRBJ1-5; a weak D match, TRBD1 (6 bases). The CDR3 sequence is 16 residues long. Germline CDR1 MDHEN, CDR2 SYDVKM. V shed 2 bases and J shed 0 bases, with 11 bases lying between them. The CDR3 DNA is TGTGCCAGCAGTTTACAGGGGCGATATAGCAATCAGCCCCAGCATTTT. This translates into CASSLQGRYSNQPQHF.

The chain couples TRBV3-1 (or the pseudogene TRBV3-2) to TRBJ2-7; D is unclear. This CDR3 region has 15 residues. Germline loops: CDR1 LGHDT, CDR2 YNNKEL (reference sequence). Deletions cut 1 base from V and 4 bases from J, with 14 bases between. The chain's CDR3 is CASSQGGSKVYEQYF. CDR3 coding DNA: TGTGCCAGCAGCCAAGGTGGTAGTAAAGTTTACGAGCAGTACTTC.

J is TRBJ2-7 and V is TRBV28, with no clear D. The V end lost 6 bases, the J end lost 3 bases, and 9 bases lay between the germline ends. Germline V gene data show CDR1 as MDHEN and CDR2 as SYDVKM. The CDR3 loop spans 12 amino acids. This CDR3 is CASSPSGYEQYF. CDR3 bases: TGTGCCAGCAGCCCCAGTGGCTACGAGCAGTACTTC.

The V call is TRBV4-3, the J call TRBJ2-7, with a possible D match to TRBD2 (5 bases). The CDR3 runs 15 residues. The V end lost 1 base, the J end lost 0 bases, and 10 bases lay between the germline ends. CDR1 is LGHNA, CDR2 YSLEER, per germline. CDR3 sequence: CASSQGVTTSYEQYF. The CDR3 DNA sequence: TGCGCCAGCAGCCAAGGGGTGACTACCTCCTACGAGCAGTACTTC.

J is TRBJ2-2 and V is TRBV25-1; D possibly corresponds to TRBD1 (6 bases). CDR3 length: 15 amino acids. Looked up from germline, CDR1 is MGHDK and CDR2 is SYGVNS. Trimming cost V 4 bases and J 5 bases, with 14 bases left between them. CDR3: CASSAIHTGTGELFF. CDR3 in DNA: TGTGCCAGCAGTGCTATTCACACAGGGACCGGGGAGCTGTTTTTT.

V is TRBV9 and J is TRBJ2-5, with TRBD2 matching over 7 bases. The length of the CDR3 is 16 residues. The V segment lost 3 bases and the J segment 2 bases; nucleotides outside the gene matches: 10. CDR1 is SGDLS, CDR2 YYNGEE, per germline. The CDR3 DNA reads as TGTGCCAGCAGCGCCCCCCAAGGAGCGGGACAAGAGACCCAGTACTTC. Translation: CASSAPQGAGQETQYF.

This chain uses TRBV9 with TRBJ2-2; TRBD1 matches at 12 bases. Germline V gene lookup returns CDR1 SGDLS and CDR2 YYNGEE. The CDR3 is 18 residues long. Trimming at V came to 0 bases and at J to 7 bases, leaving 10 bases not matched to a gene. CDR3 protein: CASSVDGTGGVGDGELFF. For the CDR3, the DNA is TGTGCCAGCAGCGTAGACGGGACAGGGGGCGTCGGGGACGGGGAGCTGTTTTTT. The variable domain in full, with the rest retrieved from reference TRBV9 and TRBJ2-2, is DSGVTQTPKHLITATGQRVTLRCSPRSGDLSVYWYQQSLDQGLQFLIQYYNGEERAKGNILERFSAQQFPDLHSELNLSSLELGDSALYFCASSVDGTGGVGDGELFFGEGSRLTVL.